The clone carrying this TCR beta chain was observed a single time. The antigen remains undetermined. Per germline, CDR1 SEHNR and CDR2 FQNEAQ (reference sequence). Trimming removed 5 bases from V and 3 bases from J; junction bases left unmatched: 9. The CDR3 has 15 amino acids. Some clones are missing from TCRdb's copy, which holds only in-frame ones; the method was immunoSEQ multiplex PCR. Of roughly 320,000 clones listed, about 86% are singletons. This specimen comes from a study of Ad26.COV2.S vaccination and SARS-CoV-2 variants. Regarding the study as a whole: Vaccine and placebo recipients had comparable breadth of non-spike TCRs. Total T cell responses may have been underestimated by the TCR breadth and depth analyses.

This sample's treatment: roughly 18 received Ad26.COV2.S at low or high dose, single or two shots; 5 received placebo; per-sample allocation not given. Day 63 following the first vaccine or placebo injection was when the samples were taken. The J gene is TRBJ1-1, the V gene TRBV7-9, with 7 nucleotides matching TRBD1. The material was peripheral blood, obtained in a trial of Ad26.COV2.S vaccine versus placebo. This TCR derives from a person between 18 and 59 years old who received the Ad26.COV2.S COVID-19 vaccine or a placebo. The CDR3 DNA follows: TGTGCCAGCAGCGCTGGGACAGCGGGCTACACTGAAGCTTTCTTT. Amino acids: CASSAGTAGYTEAFF.